The 14 T cell receptor beta chains in this list originate from one sample, sequenced in a study of monozygotic twins with inflammatory bowel disease. Reprocessing the 5' RACE reads, TCRdb reports a single entry for every CDR3 protein and omits DNA. The repertoire table contains over 110,000 distinct CDR3 sequences. The sequenced sample was blood. These receptors all stem from a human donor with ulcerative colitis or Crohn's disease, or a healthy co-twin of an affected twin (not recorded which).

The V and J genes are TRBV7-9 and TRBJ2-6. CDR1 and CDR2 (germline): SEHNR, FQNEAQ (reference sequence). The length of the CDR3 is 15 residues. The CDR3 sequence: CASSFDLSGANVLTF.

This chain uses TRBV28 with TRBJ1-5; the TCRdb call, TRBD1, lacks DNA for checking. The CDR3 runs 15 residues. From germline, CDR1 is MDHEN and CDR2 SYDVKM. This CDR3 is CASSSAYRGNQPQHF.

The chain joins TRBV4-2 to TRBJ2-5; TCRdb lists TRBD1, though no DNA is available to test this call. Per germline, CDR1 LGHNA and CDR2 YNFKEQ. The CDR3 contains 15 residues. The CDR3 protein is CASSQALTDQETQYF.

The CDR3 here is CASSQAGRLETQYF. The V and J genes are TRBV4-3 and TRBJ2-5. The CDR3 covers 14 residues. Germline V gives CDR1 LGHNA, CDR2 YSLEER.

The chain links TRBV20-1 to TRBJ1-5; TCRdb picks TRBD1, but there is no DNA to check that call. Germline loops: CDR1 DFQATT, CDR2 SNEGSKA (reference sequence). The CDR3 length is 17 residues. The CDR3 loop is CSALRDGTYYSNQPQHF.

The chain couples TRBV5-1 to TRBJ2-3. This CDR3 region has 15 residues. Germline loops: CDR1 SGHRS, CDR2 YFSETQ. CDR3 loop: CASTLEGYFTDTQYF.

This chain joins TRBV7-9 and TRBJ1-1; the D call of TRBD1 rests on TCRdb alone, since no DNA is present to check it. The CDR3 is made up of 13 amino acids. Germline loops: CDR1 SEHNR, CDR2 FQNEAQ (reference sequence). Here the CDR3 reads CASSFRTTEEAFF.

The chain is built from TRBV4-3 and TRBJ2-5; TCRdb calls TRBD1, which cannot be checked without DNA. The CDR3 runs 13 residues. Germline V gene lookup returns CDR1 LGHNA and CDR2 YSLEER. The chain's CDR3 is CASSQGGDRAQYF.

This rearrangement joins TRBV6-1 to TRBJ1-1; TCRdb outputs TRBD1, but without DNA this stays unchecked. The CDR3 sequence is 14 residues long. Germline CDR1 reads MNHNS; CDR2 reads SASEGT. This CDR3 is CASSKHREKPEAFF.

This chain joins TRBV5-1 and TRBJ1-3; the D call from TCRdb, TRBD1, cannot be confirmed without DNA. The length of the CDR3 is 15 residues. Germline CDR1 SGHRS, CDR2 YFSETQ. This CDR3 reads CASSLDLQGRDTIYF.

The chain uses TRBV27 and TRBJ1-5; TCRdb designates TRBD1, a call that cannot be tested without DNA. CDR3 length: 17 residues. Germline CDR1 and CDR2: MNHEY and SMNVEV (reference sequence). The CDR3 spells CASSDLGQGGNNQPQHF.

This rearrangement joins TRBV5-5 to TRBJ2-4. The CDR3 covers 15 residues. Germline CDR1 SGHKS, CDR2 YYEKEE (reference sequence). CDR3 protein: CASSLATPAKNIQYF.

The gene calls are TRBV20-1 and TRBJ1-5. Germline assignment: CDR1 DFQATT and CDR2 SNEGSKA (reference sequence). The CDR3 runs 12 residues. The CDR3: CSARRRNQPQHF.

The CDR3 region is CASSHLLARVQSGELFF. The chain is built from TRBV4-2 and TRBJ2-2; TCRdb reports TRBD2, a call that lacks DNA to check it against. CDR3 length: 17 amino acids. Germline V gives CDR1 LGHNA, CDR2 YNFKEQ.